One sample yielded the 10 T cell receptor beta chains listed below, sequenced in a study of T cell responses to AZD1222 COVID-19 vaccine. TCRdb's table, derived via immunoSEQ multiplex PCR, lists solely in-frame clones and lacks some. This sample's clone table lists about 140,000 clones. The sample was peripheral blood. The origin of the receptors is an adult in good health.

The gene calls are TRBV3-1 (or the pseudogene TRBV3-2) and TRBJ1-5; D unclear. V was pared by 1 base and J by 0 bases, with 10 bases between. The CDR3 contains 16 residues. Germline assignment: CDR1 LGHDT and CDR2 YNNKEL (reference sequence). The CDR3 sequence is CASSQGTDHSNQPQHF. DNA of the CDR3: TGTGCCAGCAGCCAAGGGACGGACCATAGCAATCAGCCCCAGCATTTT.

The V and J genes are TRBV6-5 and TRBJ2-1; D is ambiguous. Germline CDR1 and CDR2: MNHEY and SVGAGI. Trimming took 5 bases from V and 7 from J, leaving 6 bases between them. The CDR3 is 11 amino acids. CDR3 sequence reads: CASSLRNEQFF. The CDR3 nucleotides read TGTGCCAGCAGTCTTAGGAATGAGCAGTTCTTC.

The V call is TRBV12-3 or TRBV12-4, the J call TRBJ1-2; D gene ambiguous. Trimming stripped 0 bases from V and 4 bases from J, with 6 bases between. This CDR3 is 13 amino acids long. The chain's CDR3 is CASSLARFYGYTF. The CDR3 DNA follows: TGTGCCAGCAGTTTAGCGCGGTTCTATGGCTACACCTTC.

The gene calls are TRBV4-3 and TRBJ2-2, with TRBD2 matching 10 bases. V gave up 1 base and J gave up 4 bases; unmatched junction bases: 6. Germline-derived CDR1 and CDR2 are LGHNA and YSLEER. The CDR3 length is 17 residues. This CDR3 reads CASSQAPAGGRTGELFF. The DNA for the CDR3 is TGCGCCAGCAGCCAAGCCCCAGCGGGGGGGCGCACCGGGGAGCTGTTTTTT.

As concerns this clone: Relative to the germline gene, one junction end is altered; a read error may explain this. The chain links TRBV12-3 or TRBV12-4 to TRBJ2-4, with D tentatively TRBD1 (5 bases). This CDR3 is built from 11 residues. The CDR3 DNA reads TGTGCCAGCAGTGACTCCAGGGAAAAAGGGTTC. The encoded protein is CASSDSREKGF.

The chain combines TRBV7-2 with TRBJ1-1, with 10 bases identical to TRBD1. Per germline, CDR1 SGHTA and CDR2 FQGNSA. V was pared by 2 bases and J by 7 bases, with 7 bases of the junction left unmatched. CDR3 length equals 15 residues. The CDR3 DNA follows: TGTGCCAGCAGCTTACGGGGGGACAGGGGCCTTGAAGCTTTCTTT. It is translated as CASSLRGDRGLEAFF.

The CDR3 loop is CASSLDWPRGRTEAFF. The CDR3 DNA is TGTGCCAGCAGCTTAGATTGGCCACGGGGGCGCACTGAAGCTTTCTTT. V gene TRBV11-3 combines with J gene TRBJ1-1; the D gene is possibly TRBD1 (6 bases). The germline gives CDR1 SGHNT, CDR2 YENEEA. This CDR3 spans 16 amino acids. V was shortened by 0 bases and J by 4 bases, with 15 bases between the two germline ends.

The rearrangement links TRBV6-5 to TRBJ1-5; a weak D match, TRBD1 (5 bases). V was pared by 2 bases and J by 6 bases, with 8 bases between. Germline CDR1 and CDR2: MNHEY and SVGAGI. This CDR3 contains 13 residues. In nucleotides, the CDR3 is TGTGCCAGCAGTTACGGCAGGGCTCAGCCCCAGCATTTT. This codes for CASSYGRAQPQHF.

The chain combines TRBV28 with TRBJ2-5, with D possibly TRBD1 on 6 matching bases. V lost 4 bases and J 5 bases, leaving 14 bases between the germline ends. There are 14 residues in the CDR3. The germline CDR1 and CDR2 sequences are MDHEN and SYDVKM. As DNA, the CDR3 is TGTGCCAGCAGTTCGGGACATGGGTGGGAGACCCAGTACTTC. Translated, it gives CASSSGHGWETQYF.

This chain links TRBV5-4 with TRBJ1-1; D is unclear. V lost 5 bases and J lost 3, with 5 bases in between. CDR3 length: 11 residues. Germline CDR1 SGHNT, CDR2 YYREEE (reference sequence). CDR3 protein: CASRRDTEAFF. CDR3 in DNA: TGTGCCAGCAGACGGGACACTGAAGCTTTCTTT.